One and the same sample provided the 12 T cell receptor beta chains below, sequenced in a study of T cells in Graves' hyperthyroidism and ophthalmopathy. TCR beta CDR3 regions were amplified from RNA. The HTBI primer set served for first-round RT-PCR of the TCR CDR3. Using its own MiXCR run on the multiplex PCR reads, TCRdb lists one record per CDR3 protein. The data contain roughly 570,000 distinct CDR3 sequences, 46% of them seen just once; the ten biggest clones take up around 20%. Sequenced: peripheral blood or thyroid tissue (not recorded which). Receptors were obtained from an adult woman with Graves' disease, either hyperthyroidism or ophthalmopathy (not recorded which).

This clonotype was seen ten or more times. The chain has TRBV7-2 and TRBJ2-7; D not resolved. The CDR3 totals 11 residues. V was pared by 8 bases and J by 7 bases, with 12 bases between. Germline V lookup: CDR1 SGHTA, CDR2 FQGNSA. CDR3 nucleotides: TGTGCCAGCCTCTTGTCTGGGGAGCAGTACTTC. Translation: CASLLSGEQYF.

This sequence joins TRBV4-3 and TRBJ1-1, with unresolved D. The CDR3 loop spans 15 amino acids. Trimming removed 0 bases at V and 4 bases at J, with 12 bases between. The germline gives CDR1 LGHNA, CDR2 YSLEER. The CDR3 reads CASSQDWGYGTEAFF. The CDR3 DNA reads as TGCGCCAGCAGCCAAGATTGGGGTTATGGCACTGAAGCTTTCTTT.

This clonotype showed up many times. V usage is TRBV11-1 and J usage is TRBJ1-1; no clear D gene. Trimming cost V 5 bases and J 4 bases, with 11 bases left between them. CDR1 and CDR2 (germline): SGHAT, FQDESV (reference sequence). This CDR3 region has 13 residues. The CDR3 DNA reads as TGTGCCAGCAGCCCTAGACTGATCACTGAAGCTTTCTTT. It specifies CASSPRLITEAFF.

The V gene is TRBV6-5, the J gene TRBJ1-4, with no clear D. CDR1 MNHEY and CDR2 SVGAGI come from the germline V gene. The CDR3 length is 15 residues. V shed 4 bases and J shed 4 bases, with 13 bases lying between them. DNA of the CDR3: TGTGCCAGCAGTTCCGCCGGGATCCATAATGAAAAACTGTTTTTT. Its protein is CASSSAGIHNEKLFF.

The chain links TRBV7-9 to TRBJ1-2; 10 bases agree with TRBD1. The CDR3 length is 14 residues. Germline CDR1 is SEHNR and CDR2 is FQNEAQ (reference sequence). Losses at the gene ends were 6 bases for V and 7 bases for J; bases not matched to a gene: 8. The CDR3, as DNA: TGTGCCAGCAGTACGGGACAGGGGTTGGGTGGCTACACCTTC. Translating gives CASSTGQGLGGYTF.

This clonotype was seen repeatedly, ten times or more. The CDR3 DNA follows: TGTGCCAGCAGCCCAGGGGGCTTTGACGAGCAGTACTTC. Amino acid sequence: CASSPGGFDEQYF. This chain uses TRBV7-3 with TRBJ2-7; 8 bases align to TRBD1. The CDR3 is 13 residues long. V lost 5 bases and J lost 5; bases outside the gene matches: 5. Germline lookup yields CDR1 SGHTA and CDR2 FQGTGA.

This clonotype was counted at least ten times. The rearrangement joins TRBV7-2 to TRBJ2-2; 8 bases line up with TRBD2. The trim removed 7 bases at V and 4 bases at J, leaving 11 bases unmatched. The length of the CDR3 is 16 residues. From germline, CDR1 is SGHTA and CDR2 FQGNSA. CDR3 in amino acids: CASTPEGLEGTGELFF. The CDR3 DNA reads TGTGCCAGCACCCCTGAGGGACTAGAAGGCACCGGGGAGCTGTTTTTT.

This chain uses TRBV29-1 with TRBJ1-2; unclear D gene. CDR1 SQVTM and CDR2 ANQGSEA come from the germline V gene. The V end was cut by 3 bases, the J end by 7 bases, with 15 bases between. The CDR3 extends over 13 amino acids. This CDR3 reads CSVEEGLRGGYTF. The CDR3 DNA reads TGCAGCGTTGAGGAGGGATTGCGTGGTGGCTACACCTTC.

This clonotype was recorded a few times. The CDR3 loop is CASSPKNPALGGETQYF. CDR3 in DNA: TGTGCCAGCAGCCCAAAAAACCCGGCTCTAGGCGGAGAGACCCAGTACTTC. The chain has TRBV7-9 and TRBJ2-5; D is undetermined. V lost 5 bases and J lost 4, with 23 bases in between. Germline CDR1 is SEHNR and CDR2 is FQNEAQ (reference sequence). The CDR3 sequence is 17 residues long.

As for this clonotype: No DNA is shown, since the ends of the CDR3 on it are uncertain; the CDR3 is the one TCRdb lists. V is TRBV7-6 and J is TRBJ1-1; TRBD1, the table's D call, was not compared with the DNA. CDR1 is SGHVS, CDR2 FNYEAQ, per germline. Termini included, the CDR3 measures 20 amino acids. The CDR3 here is CASSFYICSASRGQETEAFF.

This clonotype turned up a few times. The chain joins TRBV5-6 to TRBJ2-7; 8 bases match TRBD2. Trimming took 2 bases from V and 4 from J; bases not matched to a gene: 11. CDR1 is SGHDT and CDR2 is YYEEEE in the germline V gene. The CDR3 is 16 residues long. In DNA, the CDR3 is TGTGCCAGCAGCTTTACCTTGGGACTAGGAGTGTACGAGCAGTACTTC. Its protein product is CASSFTLGLGVYEQYF.

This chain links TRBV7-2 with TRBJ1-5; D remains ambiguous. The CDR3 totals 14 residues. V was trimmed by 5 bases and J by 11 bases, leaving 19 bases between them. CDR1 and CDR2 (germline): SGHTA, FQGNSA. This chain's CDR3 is CASSGRTKQETQHF. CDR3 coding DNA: TGTGCCAGCAGCGGGAGGACGAAACAAGAGACCCAGCATTTT.